These T cell receptor beta chains were read from a single sample in a study of OX40 agonist ivuxolimab in advanced cancers. Assay: immunoSEQ multiplex PCR; the TCRdb copy retains only in-frame clones and omits some. The data show 60,000 to 85,000 clones, with around 83% seen just once and 1.4% held by the top ten. The source was CD4+ or CD8+ T cells sorted from blood, collected in a trial of the OX40 agonist ivuxolimab. Receptors were obtained from an adult with an advanced solid tumor such as melanoma, head and neck, liver or kidney cancer. Both conserved end residues are part of each CDR3. The D gene is left open where the match is weak. Some rows mark clone size as missing; the rest say once, few, many or name a class of expanded clone.

d_call clone_size j_call v_call cdr3_aa cdr3_nt
NA few TRBJ2-7 TRBV30 CAWSVRRIRISSYEQYF TGTGCCTGGAGTGTACGGAGGATCCGAATCAGCTCCTACGAGCAGTACTTC
NA NA TRBJ2-3 TRBV10-3 CAISELVTDTQYF TGTGCCATCAGTGAACTGGTTACAGATACGCAGTATTTT
NA NA TRBJ1-5 TRBV7-8 CASSPRAYSNQPQHF TGTGCCAGCAGCCCCCGGGCATATAGCAATCAGCCCCAGCATTTT
NA NA TRBJ1-5 TRBV7-6 CASSLSGNQPQHF TGTGCCAGCAGCTTATCAGGGAATCAGCCCCAGCATTTT
NA NA TRBJ2-5 TRBV30 CAWRAPRQVEWETQYF TGTGCCTGGAGAGCCCCCCGACAGGTTGAATGGGAGACCCAGTACTTC
NA once TRBJ1-5 TRBV6-1 CASRPSGLVNQPQHF TGTGCCAGCAGACCGTCCGGGTTGGTCAATCAGCCCCAGCATTTT
TRBD2 NA TRBJ2-5 TRBV11-2 CASSLDRGSGGAQETQYF TGTGCCAGCAGCTTAGATCGAGGTAGCGGGGGGGCCCAAGAGACCCAGTACTTC
TRBD1 NA TRBJ2-7 TRBV18 CASSPGTGYEQYF TGTGCCAGCTCACCCGGGACAGGCTACGAGCAGTACTTC
NA NA TRBJ1-4 TRBV29-1 CSVVTEAEKLFF TGCAGCGTTGTAACGGAGGCTGAAAAACTGTTTTTT
NA NA TRBJ2-5 TRBV11-2 CASGLGETQYF TGTGCCAGCGGACTGGGGGAGACCCAGTACTTC
TRBD1 NA TRBJ1-1 TRBV25-1 CASSPLSGTVNTEAFF TGTGCCAGCAGTCCGCTCAGTGGGACAGTGAACACTGAAGCTTTCTTT
NA NA TRBJ1-6 TRBV25-1 CASTEGGDVGNSPLHF TGTGCCAGCACCGAAGGTGGGGATGTCGGTAATTCACCCCTCCACTTT
NA NA TRBJ2-1 TRBV5-1 CASSLSGTQSNNEQFF TGCGCCAGCAGCTTATCAGGGACCCAAAGTAACAATGAGCAGTTCTTC
NA NA TRBJ1-5 TRBV10-3 CAISEGGTISNQPQHF TGTGCCATCAGTGAAGGTGGCACAATAAGCAATCAGCCCCAGCATTTT
NA NA TRBJ1-2 TRBV27 CASSPQFNYGYTF TGTGCCAGCAGCCCTCAGTTTAACTATGGCTACACCTTC
TRBD1 NA TRBJ1-2 TRBV19 CASSITPLDRDYGYTF TGTGCCAGTAGTATAACCCCCCTGGACAGGGACTATGGCTACACCTTC
NA NA TRBJ2-4 TRBV19 CATKPPGGTEVQYF TGTGCCACTAAACCGCCTGGCGGGACAGAAGTTCAGTACTTC
TRBD1 NA TRBJ2-3 TRBV5-4 CASSLGGGQDTQYF TGTGCCAGCAGCTTGGGAGGGGGCCAGGATACGCAGTATTTT
NA NA TRBJ2-5 TRBV5-4 CASSLGLVETQYF TGTGCCAGCAGCTTGGGACTAGTGGAGACCCAGTACTTC
NA NA TRBJ2-5 TRBV6-5 CASSYRTAKETQYF TGTGCCAGCAGTTACAGGACAGCGAAAGAGACCCAGTACTTC
TRBD2 NA TRBJ2-7 TRBV4-2 CASSPRIGVAGGYEQYF TGTGCCAGCAGCCCCCGGATAGGAGTAGCGGGGGGTTACGAGCAGTACTTC
NA NA TRBJ1-2 TRBV7-9 CASSLVEGTHGYTF TGTGCCAGCAGCTTAGTTGAAGGGACCCATGGCTACACCTTC
TRBD2 NA TRBJ2-3 TRBV6-5 CASRRRGATDTQYF TGTGCCAGCAGACGGCGGGGGGCCACAGATACGCAGTATTTT
NA NA TRBJ1-6 TRBV14 CASSQESRTGDLVNSPLHF TGTGCCAGCAGCCAAGAAAGTAGAACGGGGGACTTAGTTAATTCACCCCTCCACTTT
NA NA TRBJ1-4 TRBV5-1 CASSLAWAGQEKLFF TGCGCCAGCAGCTTGGCCTGGGCAGGCCAGGAAAAACTGTTTTTT
TRBD1 NA TRBJ2-4 TRBV5-1 CASSGLPGQGKNIQYF TGCGCCAGCAGCGGATTACCGGGACAGGGTAAAAACATTCAGTACTTC
NA NA TRBJ2-1 TRBV2 CASQKYSSPNEQFF TGTGCCAGCCAAAAGTACTCGAGCCCGAATGAGCAGTTCTTC
TRBD1 once TRBJ1-4 TRBV19 CASTENAGGREKLFF TGTGCCAGTACCGAGAACGCAGGGGGCCGCGAAAAACTGTTTTTT
TRBD2 once TRBJ2-1 TRBV5-3 CARSDSGGPPHEQFF TGTGCCAGAAGCGACAGCGGGGGTCCCCCCCATGAGCAGTTCTTC
NA NA TRBJ1-6 TRBV7-9 CASSLETLHF TGTGCCAGCAGCTTAGAGACACTCCACTTT
NA NA TRBJ1-3 TRBV6-1 CASTPAGMGGNTIYF TGTGCCAGCACCCCAGCGGGGATGGGTGGAAACACCATATATTTT
NA NA TRBJ2-5 TRBV27 CASSLALRETQYF TGTGCCAGCAGTTTGGCACTCCGGGAGACCCAGTACTTC
NA NA TRBJ2-1 TRBV5-4 CASTPRGPYNEQFF TGTGCCAGCACTCCCCGAGGGCCCTACAATGAGCAGTTCTTC
NA NA TRBJ1-4 TRBV28 CASRGSGNEKLFF TGTGCCAGCCGGGGATCGGGTAATGAAAAACTGTTTTTT
NA NA TRBJ2-2 TRBV2 CASSESIVNTGELFF TGTGCCAGCAGTGAATCCATAGTGAACACCGGGGAGCTGTTTTTT
NA NA TRBJ1-1 TRBV10-3 CAARRTDAGGTEAFF TGTGCCGCCCGGCGGACAGACGCTGGGGGCACTGAAGCTTTCTTT
NA NA TRBJ1-6 TRBV7-2 CASSPRSDSPLHF TGTGCCAGCAGCCCCAGAAGTGATTCACCCCTCCACTTT
NA NA TRBJ1-2 TRBV5-1 CASSFDGTNYGYTF TGCGCCAGCAGCTTTGACGGGACCAACTATGGCTACACCTTC
NA few TRBJ2-3 TRBV11-1 CASSAEERSTDTQYF TGTGCCAGCAGCGCGGAAGAGAGGAGCACAGATACGCAGTATTTT
NA NA TRBJ2-3 TRBV28 CASSLLARGGPDTQYF TGTGCCAGCAGTTTACTTGCCAGGGGAGGCCCAGATACGCAGTATTTT
NA NA TRBJ2-7 TRBV5-1 CASSSSWGLSYEQYF TGCGCCAGCAGTTCATCCTGGGGACTGAGTTACGAGCAGTACTTC
TRBD2 few TRBJ2-3 TRBV10-3 CAISRSSGVGTDTQYF TGTGCCATCAGCCGGTCTAGCGGGGTGGGCACAGATACGCAGTATTTT
NA NA TRBJ2-1 TRBV5-1 CASSLLDEQFF TGCGCCAGCAGCTTGTTGGATGAGCAGTTCTTC
NA NA TRBJ2-1 TRBV29-1 CSVGDQQGYNEQFF TGCAGCGTTGGAGACCAACAGGGTTACAATGAGCAGTTCTTC
NA NA TRBJ2-7 TRBV14 CASSQAPDFLDYEQYF TGTGCCAGCAGCCAAGCCCCCGACTTCCTAGATTACGAGCAGTACTTC
NA once TRBJ2-7 TRBV2 CASSRTIPSYEQYF TGTGCCAGCAGTAGGACTATTCCATCCTACGAGCAGTACTTC
TRBD1 NA TRBJ2-1 TRBV18 CASSRAQGDNEQFF TGTGCCAGCTCCCGGGCGCAGGGGGACAATGAGCAGTTCTTC
NA NA TRBJ1-1 TRBV30 CAWSSLGQGDTEAFF TGTGCCTGGAGTTCACTCGGGCAGGGTGACACTGAAGCTTTCTTT
NA once TRBJ2-1 TRBV25-1 CASSPPSVSSYNEQFF TGTGCCAGCAGTCCCCCCTCGGTTAGCTCCTACAATGAGCAGTTCTTC
NA once TRBJ1-1 TRBV6-5 CASSYSRAGANTEAFF TGTGCCAGCAGTTACTCGAGAGCAGGCGCGAACACTGAAGCTTTCTTT
TRBD2 NA TRBJ2-1 TRBV11-1 CASRAGAGTVNEQFF TGTGCCAGCAGAGCGGGGGCAGGGACGGTAAATGAGCAGTTCTTC
NA NA TRBJ2-1 TRBV6-1 CASSARKNEQFF TGTGCCAGCAGTGCCCGAAAGAATGAGCAGTTCTTC
TRBD1 NA TRBJ2-7 TRBV28 CASSSTGGHNYEQYF TGTGCCAGCAGTTCTACAGGGGGCCATAACTACGAGCAGTACTTC